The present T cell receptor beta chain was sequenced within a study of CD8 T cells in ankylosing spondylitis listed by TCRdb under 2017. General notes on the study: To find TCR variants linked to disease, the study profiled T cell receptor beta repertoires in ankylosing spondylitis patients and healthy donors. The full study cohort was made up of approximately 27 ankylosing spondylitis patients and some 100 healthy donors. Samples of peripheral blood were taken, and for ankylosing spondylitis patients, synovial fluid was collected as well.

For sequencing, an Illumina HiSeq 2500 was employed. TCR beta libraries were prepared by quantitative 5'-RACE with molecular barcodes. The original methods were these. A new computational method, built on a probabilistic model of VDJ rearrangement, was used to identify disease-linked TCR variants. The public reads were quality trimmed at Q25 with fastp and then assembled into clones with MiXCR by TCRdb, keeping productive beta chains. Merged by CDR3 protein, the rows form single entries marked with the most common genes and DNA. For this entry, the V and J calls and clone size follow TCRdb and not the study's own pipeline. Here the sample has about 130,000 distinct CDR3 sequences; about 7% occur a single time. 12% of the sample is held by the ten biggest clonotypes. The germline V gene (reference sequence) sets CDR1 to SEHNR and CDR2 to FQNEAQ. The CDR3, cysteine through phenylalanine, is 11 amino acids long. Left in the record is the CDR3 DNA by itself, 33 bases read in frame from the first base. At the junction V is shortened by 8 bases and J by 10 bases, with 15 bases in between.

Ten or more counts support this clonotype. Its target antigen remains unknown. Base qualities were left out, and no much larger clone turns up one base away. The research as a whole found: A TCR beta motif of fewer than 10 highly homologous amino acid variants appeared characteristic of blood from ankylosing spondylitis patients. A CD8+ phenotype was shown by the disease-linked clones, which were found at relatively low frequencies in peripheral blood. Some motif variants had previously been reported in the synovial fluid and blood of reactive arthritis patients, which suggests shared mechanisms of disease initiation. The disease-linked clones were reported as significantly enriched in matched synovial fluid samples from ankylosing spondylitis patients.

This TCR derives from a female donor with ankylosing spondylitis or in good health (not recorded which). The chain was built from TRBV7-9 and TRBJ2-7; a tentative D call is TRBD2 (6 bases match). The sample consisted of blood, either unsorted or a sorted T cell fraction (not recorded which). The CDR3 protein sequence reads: CASGMEGPQYF. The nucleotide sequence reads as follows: TGTGCCAGCGGAATGGAGGGGCCCCAGTACTTC.